This TCR beta chain was obtained from a study of T cells after yellow fever vaccination. Study findings and constraints: Subsequent to the booster, the majority of primary-vaccination clones reappeared (about 97% CD4, more than 70% CD8). Contaminants from the bulk population, in the form of abundant clonotypes, could be found in FACS-sorted repertoires. Weaker, the secondary response peaked sooner, at day 5 versus 15. A small share of clonotypes appeared in both CD4 and CD8 compartments.

TCRdb reprocessed the 5' RACE reads via MiXCR and lists one record per CDR3 protein. The table shows 150,000 to 200,000 distinct CDR3 sequences, with 5.5% to 8% occurring only once. V lost 1 base, J lost 4 bases, and 7 bases lay in between. The CDR3 covers 14 residues. This clonotype was picked up a small number of times. What it binds is unknown. Here the sequenced sample was CD4+ T cells sorted from PBMCs, taken on the day of the first yellow fever vaccination. The clonotype comes from a man in his late teens or twenties who received the YFV17D yellow fever vaccine. The V and J genes are TRBV12-3 or TRBV12-4 and TRBJ2-2; possibly TRBD2 for D (5 bases). CDR3 region: CASSLGAVTGELFF. As DNA, the CDR3 is TGTGCCAGCAGTTTAGGAGCGGTCACCGGGGAGCTGTTTTTT.